What follows is one T cell receptor (beta chain) and its context. Its antigen is unidentified. Only in-frame clones appear in the TCRdb table, and some are missing; sequencing was by immunoSEQ multiplex PCR. The repertoire holds 45,000 to 50,000 clones, with 86% as singletons. Deletions cut 6 bases from V and 2 bases from J, with 3 bases between. CDR3 size: 11 residues. Per germline, CDR1 LNHDA and CDR2 SQIVND (reference sequence). This specimen belongs to a study of T cells in localized non-small cell lung cancer. General study findings and limits: Clonality peaked in uninvolved adjacent lung rather than tumor. It remains possible that heterogeneity exists, since only one tumor region was sequenced.

The sample consisted of PBMCs, taken before any cancer treatment. The TCR sequence derives from a man aged 40 to 70 with stage II lung adenocarcinoma. This chain uses TRBV19 with TRBJ2-3, with D hard to call. The CDR3, as DNA: TGTGCCAGTAGCCTCACAGATACGCAGTATTTT. Amino acid sequence: CASSLTDTQYF.